This TCR beta chain originates from a study of shared clonotypes between healthy human individuals. Germline V CDR1 and CDR2: MGHRA, YSYEKL. Trimming removed 4 bases from V and 4 bases from J, with 13 bases in between. The CDR3 is 14 residues long. Here immunoSEQ multiplex PCR was the method, and the copy in TCRdb shows in-frame clones only, minus some. The table includes some 1.5 million clones, around 97% detected once. As to this clone: What it recognizes is unknown.

Study-wide results and limits: Among non-shared clonotypes, generation probabilities were lower than among those shared by all four donors. Memory subsets generally showed smaller estimated richness than naive subsets did.

Adult donors, all healthy and HIV-negative, had no recent acute infections or vaccinations. This clonotype originated in a man aged 25 to 40 in good health. Material for sequencing was naive CD4+ T cells sorted from blood. Subset reported: CD45RA+ positively selected. This chain uses TRBV4-1 with TRBJ2-5, with a possible D match to TRBD2 (6 bases). CDR3 DNA: TGCGCCAGCAGCCTTCGACTGGGAGGAGAGACCCAGTACTTC. It yields the protein CASSLRLGGETQYF.